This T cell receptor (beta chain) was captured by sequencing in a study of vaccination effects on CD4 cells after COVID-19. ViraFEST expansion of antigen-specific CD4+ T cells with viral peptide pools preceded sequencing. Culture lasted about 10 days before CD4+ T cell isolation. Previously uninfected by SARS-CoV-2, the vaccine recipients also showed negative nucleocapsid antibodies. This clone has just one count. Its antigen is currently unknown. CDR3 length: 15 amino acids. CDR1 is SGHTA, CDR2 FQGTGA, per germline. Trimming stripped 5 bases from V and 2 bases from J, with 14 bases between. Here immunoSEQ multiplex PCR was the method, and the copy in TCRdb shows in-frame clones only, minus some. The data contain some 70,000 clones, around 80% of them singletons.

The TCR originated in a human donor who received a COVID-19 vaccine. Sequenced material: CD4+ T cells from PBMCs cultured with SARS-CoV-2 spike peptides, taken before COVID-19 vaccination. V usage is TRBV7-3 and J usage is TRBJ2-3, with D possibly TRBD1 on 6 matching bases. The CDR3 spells CASSDFGQNTDTQYF. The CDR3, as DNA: TGTGCCAGCAGCGATTTCGGACAGAACACAGATACGCAGTATTTT.